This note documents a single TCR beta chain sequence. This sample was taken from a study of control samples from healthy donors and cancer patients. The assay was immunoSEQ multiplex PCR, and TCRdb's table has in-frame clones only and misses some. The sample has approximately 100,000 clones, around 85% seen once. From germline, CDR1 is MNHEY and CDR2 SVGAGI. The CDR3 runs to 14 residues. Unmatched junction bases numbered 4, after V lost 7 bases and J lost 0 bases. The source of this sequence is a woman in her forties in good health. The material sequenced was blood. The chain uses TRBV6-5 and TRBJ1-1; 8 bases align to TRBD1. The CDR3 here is CASTRDRLNTEAFF. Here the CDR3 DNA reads TGTGCCAGCACTCGGGACAGGCTGAACACTGAAGCTTTCTTT.